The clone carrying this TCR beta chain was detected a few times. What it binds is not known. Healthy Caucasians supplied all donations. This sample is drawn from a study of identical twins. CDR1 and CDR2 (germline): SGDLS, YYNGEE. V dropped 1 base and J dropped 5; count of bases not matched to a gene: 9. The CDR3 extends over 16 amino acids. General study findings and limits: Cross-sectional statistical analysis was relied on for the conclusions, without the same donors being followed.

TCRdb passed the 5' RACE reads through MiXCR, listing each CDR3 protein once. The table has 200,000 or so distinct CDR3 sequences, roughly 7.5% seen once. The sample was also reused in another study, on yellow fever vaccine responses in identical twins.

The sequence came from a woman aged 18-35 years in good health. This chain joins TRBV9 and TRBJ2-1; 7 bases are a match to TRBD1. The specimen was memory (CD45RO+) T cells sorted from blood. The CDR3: CASSVLPTGANNEQFF. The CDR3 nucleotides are TGTGCCAGCAGCGTACTTCCTACAGGGGCCAACAATGAGCAGTTCTTC.